The 20 T cell receptor beta chains reported below all come from one sample, sequenced in a study of blood T cell repertoires in COVID-19. The method was immunoSEQ multiplex PCR; TCRdb's version includes in-frame clones alone and lacks a portion of them. The sample consists of some 96,000 clones, approximately 86% of them appearing once. Sequencing used peripheral blood. Every receptor here comes from a man in his fifties with acute or convalescent COVID-19.

The rearrangement links TRBV5-4 to TRBJ2-3; 11 bases are a match to TRBD2. This CDR3 is 16 amino acids long. V was pared by 4 bases and J by 4 bases, with 8 bases of the junction left unmatched. CDR1 is SGHNT and CDR2 is YYREEE in the germline V gene (reference sequence). Written as DNA, the CDR3 is TGTGCCAGCAGCACCCAACTAGCGGGAGTTGCAGATACGCAGTATTTT. Translation: CASSTQLAGVADTQYF.

This chain links TRBV19 with TRBJ2-7, with 11 bases fitting TRBD2. Trimming removed 4 bases from V and 0 bases from J; junction bases left unmatched: 11. Germline V CDR1 and CDR2: LNHDA, SQIVND (reference sequence). The CDR3 runs to 18 residues. The CDR3 nucleotides read TGTGCCAGTAGTAGGTTTCATCCTAGCGGGGGGAGCTCCTACGAGCAGTACTTC. It codes for CASSRFHPSGGSSYEQYF. The full variable domain, its missing parts supplied by reference TRBV19 and TRBJ2-7, is DGGITQSPKYLFRKEGQNVTLSCEQNLNHDAMYWYRQDPGQGLRLIYYSQIVNDFQKGDIAEGYSVSREKKESFPLTVTSAQKNPTAFYLCASSRFHPSGGSSYEQYFGPGTRLTVT.

The chain's CDR3 is CASSLRRREGRTDTQYF. The DNA of the CDR3 is TGTGCCAGCAGCTTAAGGCGGAGGGAGGGCCGCACAGATACGCAGTATTTT. This sequence joins TRBV7-9 and TRBJ2-3; 7 nucleotides match TRBD2. The CDR3 length is 17 residues. Germline-derived CDR1 and CDR2 are SEHNR and FQNEAQ (reference sequence). V lost 2 bases to trimming and J lost 1 base; unmatched junction nucleotides: 9.

A remark on this clone: The germline gene is not matched at one end of the junction; a read error may be the cause. The rearrangement uses TRBV7-7 and TRBJ2-1; TRBD2 aligns across 10 bases. This CDR3 spans 15 amino acids. Germline lookup yields CDR1 SSHAT and CDR2 FNYEAQ (reference sequence). The CDR3 bases are TGTGCTAGCAGCTTGGGAAGCGGGAGGGGAAGTGAGCAGTTCTTC. Translating it yields CASSLGSGRGSEQFF.

With respect to this clone: The same CDR3 arises from other DNA sequences in this sample as well. This chain connects TRBV27 to TRBJ2-2, with 8 bases aligning to TRBD1. The CDR3 loop spans 15 amino acids. Germline V gene data show CDR1 as MNHEY and CDR2 as SMNVEV (reference sequence). V lost 3 bases, J lost 3 bases, and 3 bases stayed unmatched. CDR3 region: CASSLQGADTGELFF. The CDR3 bases are TGTGCCAGCAGTTTGCAGGGGGCTGACACCGGGGAGCTGTTTTTT.

The chain links TRBV10-1 to TRBJ2-1; a weak D match, TRBD2 (6 bases). The CDR3 consists of 15 residues. The ends were cut back, 4 bases at V and 1 base at J, with 11 bases in the middle. CDR1 and CDR2 (germline): WNHNN, SYGVQD (reference sequence). CDR3 DNA: TGCGCCAGCAGTGCCGGGACTTCATCCTACAATGAGCAGTTCTTC. Translation gives CASSAGTSSYNEQFF.

J is TRBJ1-1 and V is TRBV12-5; tentatively, D is TRBD1 (5 bases). Trimming pared 5 bases from V and 1 base from J, leaving 8 bases between. The CDR3 contains 13 residues. Per germline, CDR1 LGHNT and CDR2 FRNRAP. DNA for the CDR3: TGTGCTAGTGGTCTAACAGGGAACACTGAAGCTTTCTTT. Translated: CASGLTGNTEAFF.

The V gene is TRBV5-1, the J gene TRBJ2-1; weak D call: TRBD1 (6 bases). The germline V gene has CDR1 SGHRS and CDR2 YFSETQ. V was trimmed by 3 bases and J by 5 bases, leaving 15 bases between them. This CDR3 is 15 amino acids long. For the CDR3, the DNA is TGCGCCAGCAGCTCCGGGGACATTTCCAACAATGAGCAGTTCTTC. Protein: CASSSGDISNNEQFF.

Remarks on this clone: Germline and junction disagree at one end, which may indicate a read error. CDR3 in amino acids: CASGQGPEAFF. DNA of the CDR3: TGCGCCAGCGGACAGGGCCCTGAGGCTTTCTTT. This chain uses TRBV10-2 with TRBJ1-1, with 8 bases fitting TRBD1. The CDR3 is 11 residues long. The V gene's germline CDR1 is WSHSY and CDR2 SAAADI.

The rearrangement joins TRBV29-1 to TRBJ2-1, with 9 positions matching TRBD2. Looked up from germline, CDR1 is SQVTM and CDR2 is ANQGSEA. V lost 2 bases and J lost 7; bases outside the gene matches: 9. The CDR3 has 15 residues. CDR3 coding DNA: TGCAGCGTTGAATACCCCCTAGCGGGATCGAATGAGCAGTTCTTC. Protein product: CSVEYPLAGSNEQFF.

This sequence joins TRBV5-1 and TRBJ2-5; D uncertain. With 0 bases removed from V and 2 bases from J, the gap between germline ends came to 11 bases. Germline V CDR1 and CDR2: SGHRS, YFSETQ. This CDR3 is 15 amino acids long. CDR3 residues: CASSLAASTQETQYF. CDR3 coding DNA: TGCGCCAGCAGCTTGGCCGCGAGTACTCAAGAGACCCAGTACTTC.

The chain combines TRBV18 with TRBJ2-5; D not certain. The ends were cut back, 2 bases at V and 3 bases at J, with 13 bases in the middle. The V gene's germline CDR1 is KGHSH and CDR2 LQKENI. CDR3 size: 15 residues. CDR3 region: CASSPVGALKETQYF. CDR3 DNA sequence: TGTGCCAGCTCACCAGTAGGAGCACTAAAAGAGACCCAGTACTTC.

The sample holds a few counts of this clone. For the CDR3, the DNA is TGTGCCAGCAGCTTGGGACAGGGGGCAGGACGGGAAAAACTGTTTTTT. Translation: CASSLGQGAGREKLFF. V is TRBV7-2 and J is TRBJ1-4; TRBD1 matches at 12 bases. J lost 8 bases, V lost 3 bases, and 7 bases had no gene match. The CDR3 totals 16 residues. CDR1 and CDR2 from the germline V gene are SGHTA and FQGNSA.

The J gene is TRBJ2-1, the V gene TRBV27; 16 bases line up with TRBD2. V lost 1 base to trimming and J lost 8 bases; unmatched junction nucleotides: 5. The CDR3 runs to 17 residues. Germline V CDR1 and CDR2: MNHEY, SMNVEV (reference sequence). CDR3 in amino acids: CASSLFGTSGRGDEQFF. In DNA, the CDR3 is TGTGCCAGCAGTTTATTTGGGACTAGCGGGAGGGGGGATGAGCAGTTCTTC.

The chain is built from TRBV6-1 and TRBJ2-3; 13 bases align to TRBD2. This CDR3 has 18 amino acids. V lost 3 bases to trimming and J lost 2 bases; unmatched junction nucleotides: 8. Per germline, CDR1 MNHNS and CDR2 SASEGT. CDR3 sequence (DNA): TGTGCCAGCAGTGACTTTGCGGGACTAGCGGGATCCACAGATACGCAGTATTTT. Protein product: CASSDFAGLAGSTDTQYF.

The V call is TRBV6-1, the J call TRBJ1-1; TRBD1 might be the D (5 bases). The V gene's germline CDR1 is MNHNS and CDR2 SASEGT. This CDR3 contains 10 residues. V dropped 3 bases and J dropped 10 bases, with 6 bases sitting between them. This CDR3 is CASSDGGAFF. The CDR3 bases are TGTGCCAGCAGTGACGGGGGAGCTTTCTTT.

The chain has TRBV7-8 and TRBJ1-6; D is undetermined. This CDR3 comprises 13 residues. The germline V gene has CDR1 SGHVS and CDR2 FQNEAQ. Trimming stripped 8 bases from V and 4 bases from J, with 9 bases between. The CDR3 here is CASEDGYNSPLHF. The CDR3 DNA reads as TGTGCCAGCGAAGACGGGTATAATTCACCCCTCCACTTT.

This rearrangement joins TRBV4-1 to TRBJ1-1; D might be TRBD1 (5 bases). V gave up 4 bases and J gave up 1 base, with 16 bases separating them. The germline CDR1 and CDR2 sequences are MGHRA and YSYEKL. The CDR3 totals 16 residues. The CDR3 region is CASSPRRGGRNTEAFF. The CDR3 coding sequence is TGCGCCAGCAGCCCCCGCCGCGGGGGACGGAACACTGAAGCTTTCTTT.

V usage is TRBV6-5 and J usage is TRBJ1-1; D is ambiguous. This CDR3 contains 13 residues. The ends were cut back, 0 bases at V and 1 base at J, with 3 bases in the middle. Per germline, CDR1 MNHEY and CDR2 SVGAGI. The CDR3 spells CASSYSRNTEAFF. Written as DNA, the CDR3 is TGTGCCAGCAGTTACTCGAGGAACACTGAAGCTTTCTTT.

The genes are TRBV5-1 and TRBJ1-1; 7 positions match TRBD1. Germline assignment: CDR1 SGHRS and CDR2 YFSETQ. The ends lost 4 bases at V and 1 base at J; junction bases unmatched: 7. The CDR3 consists of 15 residues. The chain's CDR3 is CASSPSRDRNTEAFF. CDR3 bases: TGCGCCAGCAGCCCGTCCCGGGACAGGAACACTGAAGCTTTCTTT.